This T cell receptor (beta chain) is from a study of T cells in localized non-small cell lung cancer. About this clone: Its antigen is not identified.

Study conclusions and caveats: Sequencing was limited to one tumor region, leaving the possibility of heterogeneity open. The study detected a median roughly 57 of the top 100 tumor clones in adjacent lung.

This table comes from immunoSEQ multiplex PCR, and its TCRdb copy is limited to in-frame clones, with some not included. Here the sample spans 31,000 or so clones, 89% being singletons. Per germline, CDR1 MDHEN and CDR2 SYDVKM. J was trimmed by 6 bases and V by 8 bases; bases with no gene match: 7. The CDR3 runs to 13 residues. The TCR comes from a woman between 40 and 69 years old with stage I lung adenocarcinoma. The material was peripheral blood, obtained before any cancer treatment. The chain employs TRBV28 and TRBJ1-5, with 7 positions matching TRBD1. The CDR3 DNA is TGTGCCAGCCTACAGGGGCTCCTTCAGCCCCAGCATTTT. It specifies CASLQGLLQPQHF.